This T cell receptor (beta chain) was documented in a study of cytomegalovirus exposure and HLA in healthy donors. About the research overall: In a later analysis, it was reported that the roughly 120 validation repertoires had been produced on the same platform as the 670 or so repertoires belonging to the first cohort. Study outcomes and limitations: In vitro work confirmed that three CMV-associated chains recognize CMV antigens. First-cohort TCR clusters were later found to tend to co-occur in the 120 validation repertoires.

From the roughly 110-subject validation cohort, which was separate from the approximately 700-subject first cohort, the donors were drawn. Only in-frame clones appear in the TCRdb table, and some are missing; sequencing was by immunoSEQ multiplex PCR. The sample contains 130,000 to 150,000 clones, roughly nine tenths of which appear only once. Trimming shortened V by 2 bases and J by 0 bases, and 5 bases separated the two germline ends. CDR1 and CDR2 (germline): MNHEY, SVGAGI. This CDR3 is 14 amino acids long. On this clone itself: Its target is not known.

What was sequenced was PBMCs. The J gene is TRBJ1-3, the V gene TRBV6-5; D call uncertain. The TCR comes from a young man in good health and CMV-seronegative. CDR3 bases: TGTGCCAGCAGTTACCAGGCCTCTGGAAACACCATATATTTT. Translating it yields CASSYQASGNTIYF.